This T cell receptor (beta chain) was identified in a study of monozygotic twins with inflammatory bowel disease. Findings and caveats of the study: Perhaps reflecting limited power, concordant and discordant twins did not differ in repertoire similarity. Compared with healthy co-twins, IBD patients showed reduced TCRbeta repertoire diversity by inverse Simpson.

In germline, CDR1 is MNHEY, CDR2 SVGAGI. This CDR3 contains 12 residues. Researchers put TCRalpha and TCRbeta cDNA through two nested PCRs lasting roughly 15 and 9 cycles. TCRdb re-called the 5' RACE reads; one entry per CDR3 protein, DNA not given. This table lists more than 100,000 distinct CDR3 sequences. Remarks on this clonotype: Its matching antigen is unknown.

The V and J genes are TRBV6-5 and TRBJ2-1; TCRdb's D gene call, TRBD1, goes unchecked for lack of DNA. The source of this sequence is a human donor with ulcerative colitis or Crohn's disease, or a healthy co-twin of an affected twin (not recorded which). The sequenced sample was blood. CDR3 region: CASSYTTGEQFF.